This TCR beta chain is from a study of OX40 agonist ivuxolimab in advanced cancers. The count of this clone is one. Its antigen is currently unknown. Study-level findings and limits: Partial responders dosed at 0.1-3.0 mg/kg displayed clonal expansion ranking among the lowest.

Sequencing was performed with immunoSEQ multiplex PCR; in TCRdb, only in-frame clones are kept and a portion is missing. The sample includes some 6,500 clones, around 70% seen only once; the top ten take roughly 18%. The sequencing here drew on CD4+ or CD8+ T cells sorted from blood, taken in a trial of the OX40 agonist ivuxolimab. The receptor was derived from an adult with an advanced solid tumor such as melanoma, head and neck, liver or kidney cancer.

This chain's CDR3 is CASSPRQAGNTIYF. The CDR3 coding sequence is TGTGCCAGTAGTCCGCGACAGGCTGGAAACACCATATATTTT. This sequence joins TRBV19 and TRBJ1-3; weak D call: TRBD1 (6 bases). This CDR3 has 14 residues. Trimming left V 5 bases short and J 2 bases short, with 10 bases between. Germline V gives CDR1 LNHDA, CDR2 SQIVND (reference sequence).